This is a list of T cell receptor beta chains from one sample in a study of T-cell memory formation after mild COVID-19. TCRdb re-derived calls from the 5' RACE reads in MiXCR, one entry per CDR3 protein. The repertoire consists of about 560,000 distinct CDR3 sequences, with roughly a sixth occurring once and the leading ten covering about 8.6%. Sequenced sample: PBMCs or a T cell subset sorted from them (not recorded which). All receptors derive from an adult woman who had mild COVID-19 (a few samples of this study predate the infection). Cell type and time point are not known. Each CDR3 is given with its conserved first and last residue. A D gene is named only where the DNA matches it firmly. Clone size is shown for a subset of rows, as once, few, many or a class of expanded clone.

V gene	D gene	J gene	clone size	CDR3 length	CDR3 protein	CDR3 DNA
TRBV29-1	NA	TRBJ1-1	few	13	CTRDPCLNTEAFF	TGCACTCGGGACCCCTGTCTGAACACTGAAGCTTTCTTT
TRBV20-1	TRBD2	TRBJ2-1	NA	14	CSPTAGGFYNEQFF	TGCAGCCCAACAGCGGGGGGGTTCTACAATGAGCAGTTCTTC
TRBV20-1	NA	TRBJ2-2	NA	15	CSAAPRAASTGELFF	TGCAGTGCTGCGCCCCGAGCAGCCAGCACCGGGGAGCTGTTTTTT
TRBV29-1	NA	TRBJ2-7	NA	14	CSVEWGGRPYEQYF	TGCAGCGTTGAATGGGGGGGCCGTCCCTACGAGCAGTACTTC
TRBV14	NA	TRBJ2-7	NA	15	CASSQTRGVVHEQYF	TGTGCCAGCAGCCAGACCAGGGGTGTCGTCCACGAGCAGTACTTC
TRBV15	TRBD2	TRBJ2-3	few	15	CATSRDPSGTDTQYF	TGTGCCACCAGCAGAGACCCTAGCGGTACAGATACGCAGTATTTT
TRBV4-3	NA	TRBJ2-2	NA	17	CASSQDNRGGYTGELFF	TGCGCCAGCAGCCAAGATAACAGGGGAGGGTACACCGGGGAGCTGTTTTTT
TRBV20-1	NA	TRBJ1-2	few	17	CSARALLTGTVLGGYTF	TGCAGTGCTAGAGCCCTCTTAACCGGGACTGTTTTGGGAGGCTACACCTTC
TRBV5-1	TRBD1	TRBJ1-5	few	15	CASSLEAGGSQPQHF	TGCGCCAGCAGCTTGGAGGCAGGGGGTTCTCAGCCCCAGCATTTT
TRBV7-8	NA	TRBJ2-3	few	16	CASSTLLVVATDTQYF	TGTGCCAGCAGCACCTTACTAGTCGTGGCCACAGATACGCAGTATTTT
TRBV5-1	NA	TRBJ2-3	NA	15	CASSLYPGAVDTQYF	TGCGCCAGCAGCTTGTATCCGGGAGCGGTAGATACGCAGTATTTT
TRBV27	TRBD2	TRBJ2-5	few	12	CASRGLAETQYF	TGTGCCAGCAGGGGACTAGCGGAGACCCAGTACTTC
TRBV10-3	NA	TRBJ2-7	NA	13	CATRTPISYEQYF	TGTGCCACACGGACGCCGATCTCCTACGAGCAGTACTTC
TRBV3-1	NA	TRBJ1-1	few	14	CASSRMRQRGEAFF	TGTGCCAGCAGCCGAATGCGACAGCGCGGTGAAGCTTTCTTT
TRBV12-3/TRBV12-4	TRBD1	TRBJ2-1	NA	15	CASSSPGQASRGQFF	TGTGCCAGCAGTTCACCGGGACAGGCTTCCCGAGGGCAGTTCTTC
TRBV7-2	NA	TRBJ1-5	NA	14	CASSLVPGRRPQHF	TGTGCCAGCAGCTTAGTTCCAGGACGGCGGCCCCAGCATTTT
TRBV2	TRBD1	TRBJ1-4	few	14	CASSSGTGGEKLFF	TGTGCCAGCAGTTCCGGGACAGGGGGAGAAAAACTGTTTTTT
TRBV12-3/TRBV12-4	NA	TRBJ2-1	NA	12	CASKPIYNEQFF	TGTGCCAGCAAACCCATCTACAATGAGCAGTTCTTC
TRBV7-8	TRBD1	TRBJ1-5	NA	14	CASSWTGGSQPQHF	TGTGCCAGCAGCTGGACAGGGGGCAGTCAGCCCCAGCATTTT
TRBV4-2	NA	TRBJ2-1	few	16	CASSPTGILIYNEQFF	TGTGCCAGCAGCCCTACGGGGATCCTTATTTACAATGAGCAGTTCTTC
TRBV28	TRBD1	TRBJ2-7	few	14	CASSWDRGGYEQYF	TGTGCCAGCAGTTGGGACAGGGGAGGCTACGAGCAGTACTTC
TRBV6-5	TRBD2	TRBJ2-3	few	15	CASSYLAGITDTQYF	TGTGCCAGCAGTTACCTAGCGGGAATCACAGATACGCAGTATTTT
TRBV5-1	NA	TRBJ2-2	few	14	CASSKKQNTGELFF	TGCGCCAGCAGCAAAAAACAGAACACCGGGGAGCTGTTTTTT
TRBV29-1	NA	TRBJ1-1	few	11	CSVLAGTEAFF	TGCAGCGTTTTGGCGGGCACTGAAGCTTTCTTT
TRBV12-3/TRBV12-4	TRBD1	TRBJ1-4	few	16	CASSPQRQGANEKLFF	TGTGCCAGCAGTCCGCAACGACAGGGGGCGAATGAAAAACTGTTTTTT
TRBV20-1	NA	TRBJ2-3	few	13	CSASRDSTDTQYF	TGCAGTGCTTCCCGGGACTCCACAGATACGCAGTATTTT
TRBV5-6	NA	TRBJ1-2	NA	15	CASSLPDTPNYGYTF	TGTGCCAGCAGCCTCCCGGACACCCCTAACTATGGCTACACCTTC
TRBV20-1	NA	TRBJ1-5	NA	13	CSARSTSNQPQHF	TGCAGTGCTAGATCGACAAGCAATCAGCCCCAGCATTTT
TRBV4-2	TRBD1	TRBJ2-4	NA	15	CASSSDREAKNIQYF	TGTGCCAGCAGCTCGGACAGGGAAGCCAAAAACATTCAGTACTTC
TRBV9	TRBD1	TRBJ1-1	NA	17	CASSVASTGGVLTEAFF	TGTGCCAGCAGCGTAGCCTCTACAGGGGGCGTTTTGACTGAAGCTTTCTTT
TRBV5-1	TRBD1	TRBJ2-7	few	15	CASSSNPGQGNEQYF	TGCGCCAGCAGCTCAAACCCGGGACAGGGCAACGAGCAGTACTTC
TRBV3-1	NA	TRBJ2-6	NA	16	CASSQVPGAGANVLTF	TGTGCCAGCAGCCAAGTCCCCGGTGCTGGGGCCAACGTCCTGACTTTC
TRBV11-2	NA	TRBJ2-7	few	15	CASSLDATATNEQYF	TGTGCCAGCAGCTTAGATGCGACCGCAACTAACGAGCAGTACTTC
TRBV25-1	NA	TRBJ2-3	few	14	CASSEVRGADTQYF	TGTGCCAGCAGTGAAGTTAGGGGCGCAGATACGCAGTATTTT
TRBV6-5	NA	TRBJ1-1	NA	13	CASSRGRSLEAFF	TGTGCCAGCAGTCGCGGACGTTCGCTTGAAGCTTTCTTT
TRBV12-3/TRBV12-4	NA	TRBJ2-1	few	14	CASRPTRGHNEQFF	TGTGCCAGCAGACCCACCCGGGGCCACAATGAGCAGTTCTTC
TRBV9	NA	TRBJ2-7	few	14	CASSARGEGYEQYF	TGTGCCAGCAGCGCAAGGGGGGAGGGCTACGAGCAGTACTTC
TRBV20-1	NA	TRBJ2-6	NA	13	CSAKISGANVLTF	TGCAGTGCTAAAATCTCTGGGGCCAACGTCCTGACTTTC
TRBV18	NA	TRBJ2-2	NA	16	CASSPLSGGGAGELFF	TGTGCCAGCTCACCATTAAGCGGAGGGGGCGCCGGGGAGCTGTTTTTT
TRBV20-1	TRBD2	TRBJ2-3	NA	15	CSARGTSGSRGAQYF	TGCAGTGCTAGAGGGACTAGCGGGAGTCGAGGTGCGCAGTATTTT
TRBV20-1	TRBD2	TRBJ2-1	many	13	CSAQPGLVNEQFF	TGCAGTGCCCAGCCGGGACTAGTCAATGAGCAGTTCTTC
TRBV7-9	TRBD1	TRBJ2-5	NA	18	CASSLRGTGVRGQETQYF	TGTGCCAGCAGCTTACGCGGGACAGGGGTACGGGGCCAAGAGACCCAGTACTTC
TRBV20-1	NA	TRBJ1-5	NA	10	CSVLRQPQHF	TGCAGTGTCCTGAGGCAGCCCCAGCATTTT
TRBV25-1	TRBD1	TRBJ2-7	NA	13	CASSERQGYEQYF	TGTGCCAGCAGTGAGAGACAGGGCTACGAGCAGTACTTC
TRBV12-3/TRBV12-4	NA	TRBJ1-5	few	16	CASRAGSGTRYQPQHF	TGTGCCAGCAGGGCAGGCTCCGGGACACGTTATCAGCCCCAGCATTTT
TRBV29-1	NA	TRBJ1-2	NA	14	CSVEDWGSSYGYTF	TGCAGCGTTGAAGATTGGGGTTCCAGCTATGGCTACACCTTC
TRBV29-1	NA	TRBJ2-7	few	12	CSARGQIYEQYF	TGCAGCGCCCGAGGACAGATATACGAGCAGTACTTC
TRBV6-2/TRBV6-3	NA	TRBJ2-3	NA	13	CASSWGLTDTQYF	TGTGCCAGCAGTTGGGGACTTACAGATACGCAGTATTTT
TRBV5-1	NA	TRBJ2-6	few	17	CASSLAGHASGANVLTF	TGCGCCAGCAGCTTGGCCGGACATGCCTCTGGGGCCAACGTCCTGACTTTC